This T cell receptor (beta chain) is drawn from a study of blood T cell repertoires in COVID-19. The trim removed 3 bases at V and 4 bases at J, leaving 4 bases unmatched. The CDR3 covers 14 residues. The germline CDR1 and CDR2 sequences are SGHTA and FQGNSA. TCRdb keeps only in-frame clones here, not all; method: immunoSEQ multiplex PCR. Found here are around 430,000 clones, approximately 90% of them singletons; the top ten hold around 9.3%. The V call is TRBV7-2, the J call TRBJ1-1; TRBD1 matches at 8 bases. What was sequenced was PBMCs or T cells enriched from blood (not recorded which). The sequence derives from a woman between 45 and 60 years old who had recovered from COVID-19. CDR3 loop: CASSFDRGGTEAFF. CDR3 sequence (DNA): TGTGCCAGCAGCTTTGACAGGGGCGGCACTGAAGCTTTCTTT.